This TCR beta chain stems from a study of OX40 agonist ivuxolimab in advanced cancers. This CDR3 comprises 13 residues. The germline V and J ends were trimmed by 1 base and 3 bases, with 7 bases remaining between them. Germline CDR1 SGHKS, CDR2 YYEKEE (reference sequence). This clone was picked up one time. Produced via immunoSEQ multiplex PCR; TCRdb's table is partial and in-frame only. The sample lists some 80,000 clones, under 90% occurring once. The source was CD4+ or CD8+ T cells sorted from blood, collected in a trial of the OX40 agonist ivuxolimab. The clonotype was recovered from an adult with an advanced solid tumor such as melanoma, head and neck, liver or kidney cancer. The chain links TRBV5-5 to TRBJ1-1; D uncertain. The CDR3 region has the DNA TGTGCCAGCAGCTTGAGACGGGACACTGAAGCTTTCTTT. Translation: CASSLRRDTEAFF. Complete variable domain (other parts from reference TRBV5-5 and TRBJ1-1): DAGVTQSPTHLIKTRGQQVTLRCSPISGHKSVSWYQQVLGQGPQFIFQYYEKEERGRGNFPDRFSARQFPNYSSELNVNALLLGDSALYLCASSLRRDTEAFFGQGTRLTVV.